This entry lists 15 T cell receptor beta chains sequenced from one sample in a study of cytomegalovirus exposure and HLA in healthy donors. PCR primers comprised 60 Vbeta and 13 Jbeta primers. Sequencing was performed with immunoSEQ multiplex PCR; in TCRdb, only in-frame clones are kept and a portion is missing. The data contain about 150,000 clones, roughly 75% of them seen just once; the ten biggest clones take up 11%. Input material: PBMCs. The receptors come from a man younger than 35 in good health and CMV-seropositive.

The chain employs TRBV13 and TRBJ1-1; TRBD1 agrees at 8 bases. Germline V gene data show CDR1 as PRHDT and CDR2 as FYEKMQ (reference sequence). The CDR3 consists of 15 residues. V dropped 2 bases and J dropped 0; count of bases not matched to a gene: 2. DNA for the CDR3: TGTGCCAGCAGCTTAAGGGACAGGCTGAACACTGAAGCTTTCTTT. Protein product: CASSLRDRLNTEAFF.

This CDR3 is CASSLSQANEKLFF. CDR3 sequence (DNA): TGTGCCAGCAGTTTGTCCCAGGCTAATGAAAAACTGTTTTTT. The rearrangement links TRBV28 to TRBJ1-4; D call uncertain. There are 14 residues in the CDR3. Germline V gives CDR1 MDHEN, CDR2 SYDVKM. The ends were cut back, 3 bases at V and 3 bases at J, with 8 bases in the middle.

This chain uses TRBV2 with TRBJ2-3; 9 bases line up with TRBD1. Germline V gene data show CDR1 as SNHLY and CDR2 as FYNNEI. The CDR3 is made up of 15 amino acids. The ends lost 2 bases at V and 2 bases at J; junction bases unmatched: 2. CDR3 protein: CASSEWDRVTDTQYF. The CDR3, as DNA: TGTGCCAGCAGTGAATGGGACAGGGTCACAGATACGCAGTATTTT.

The chain has TRBV18 and TRBJ2-2; possible D gene TRBD2, 5 bases. The germline V and J ends were trimmed by 2 bases and 6 bases, with 16 bases remaining between them. The germline gives CDR1 KGHSH, CDR2 LQKENI. The CDR3 sequence is 16 residues long. The CDR3 reads CASSPTNEGLPGELFF. In DNA form, the CDR3 reads TGTGCCAGCTCACCAACCAATGAGGGATTGCCCGGGGAGCTGTTTTTT.

For the CDR3, the DNA is TGTGCCAGCAGGGCTAGCGGGGCCTACGAGCAGTACTTC. Translating gives CASRASGAYEQYF. V usage is TRBV6-5 and J usage is TRBJ2-7; 9 bases fit TRBD2. V lost 6 bases and J lost 2; bases outside the gene matches: 2. Germline V gives CDR1 MNHEY, CDR2 SVGAGI. This CDR3 has 13 residues.

V and J are TRBV7-8 and TRBJ2-3, with D hard to call. The CDR3 loop spans 16 amino acids. Germline CDR1 reads SGHVS; CDR2 reads FQNEAQ. The V end was cut by 4 bases, the J end by 4 bases, with 18 bases between. The CDR3 sequence: CASSSETVTSADTQYF. The CDR3 DNA is TGTGCCAGCAGCTCTGAAACGGTGACTTCGGCAGATACGCAGTATTTT.

The V gene is TRBV15, the J gene TRBJ1-2; 7 nucleotides match TRBD1. V dropped 3 bases and J dropped 4; count of bases not matched to a gene: 8. The CDR3 has 15 residues. CDR1 is LNHNV and CDR2 is YYDKDF in the germline V gene (reference sequence). The CDR3 spells CATSSPGQPFYGYTF. CDR3 DNA sequence: TGTGCCACCAGCAGTCCGGGACAGCCCTTCTATGGCTACACCTTC.

CDR3 loop: CSVSLNSGRSRGEQYF. The CDR3 nucleotides are TGCAGCGTTTCCCTTAATAGCGGGAGGAGTAGGGGCGAGCAGTACTTC. The genes are TRBV29-1 and TRBJ2-7, with 10 bases identical to TRBD2. After removal of 5 bases from V and 6 bases from J, the junction contained 16 bases not matched to a gene. Germline-derived CDR1 and CDR2 are SQVTM and ANQGSEA. The CDR3 contains 16 residues.

V usage is TRBV15 and J usage is TRBJ2-5; the match to TRBD2 covers 8 bases. The V gene end was trimmed by 5 bases and the J gene end by 7 bases; junction bases not matched to a gene: 15. The CDR3 is 16 residues long. Germline V gives CDR1 LNHNV, CDR2 YYDKDF (reference sequence). The CDR3 spells CATSVGGWSGSVTQYF. CDR3 sequence (DNA): TGTGCCACCAGCGTCGGGGGGTGGAGCGGGAGCGTGACCCAGTACTTC.

In DNA, the CDR3 is TGTGCCAGCAGTTGGGAGCGGGGCCTCTACGAGCAGTACTTC. Its translation: CASSWERGLYEQYF. J is TRBJ2-7 and V is TRBV2; 7 bases map to TRBD2. V shed 5 bases and J 3 bases; nucleotides not matched to a gene: 7. Looked up from germline, CDR1 is SNHLY and CDR2 is FYNNEI. The CDR3 loop spans 14 amino acids.

This clone has more than one count but fewer than ten. This chain links TRBV25-1 with TRBJ2-1; D is ambiguous. Trimming stripped 3 bases from V and 7 bases from J, with 10 bases between. The CDR3 has 13 amino acids. The germline V gene encodes CDR1 MGHDK and CDR2 SYGVNS. For the CDR3, the DNA is TGTGCCAGCAGTGATGCTAGTCGTAATGAGCAGTTCTTC. This translates into CASSDASRNEQFF. Filled out from reference TRBV25-1 and TRBJ2-1, the complete variable domain reads EADIYQTPRYLVIGTGKKITLECSQTMGHDKMYWYQQDPGMELHLIHYSYGVNSTEKGDLSSESTVSRIRTEHFPLTLESARPSHTSQYLCASSDASRNEQFFGPGTRLTVL.

The chain has TRBV6-5 and TRBJ2-2; a weak D match, TRBD2 (5 bases). Looked up from germline, CDR1 is MNHEY and CDR2 is SVGAGI. V gave up 6 bases and J gave up 5 bases, with 10 bases separating them. The CDR3 runs 13 residues. The CDR3 protein is CASSQLGTGELFF. The CDR3 region has the DNA TGTGCCAGCAGCCAACTAGGGACCGGGGAGCTGTTTTTT.

The chain links TRBV6-1 to TRBJ2-7; 8 bases agree with TRBD2. With 10 bases clipped from V and 5 bases from J, the junction kept 16 bases outside the gene matches. The CDR3 has 15 residues. CDR1 is MNHNS, CDR2 SASEGT, per germline. As DNA, the CDR3 is TGTGCCACCACTGGGCCGGGACTAGGTAACAACGAGCAGTACTTC. This sequence encodes CATTGPGLGNNEQYF.

J is TRBJ2-7 and V is TRBV15, with D tentatively TRBD2 (6 bases). Germline V CDR1 and CDR2: LNHNV, YYDKDF (reference sequence). The CDR3 is 16 residues long. Trimming stripped 4 bases from V and 0 bases from J, with 16 bases between. Here the CDR3 reads CATSTTFHGSSYEQYF. The CDR3 nucleotides read TGTGCCACCAGCACAACCTTTCACGGGAGCTCCTACGAGCAGTACTTC. The full variable domain, completed using reference TRBV15 and TRBJ2-7, is DAMVIQNPRYQVTQFGKPVTLSCSQTLNHNVMYWYQQKSSQAPKLLFHYYDKDFNNEADTPDNFQSRRPNTSFCFLDIRSPGLGDTAMYLCATSTTFHGSSYEQYFGPGTRLTVT.

With respect to this clone: Other DNA sequences in this specimen translate into the identical CDR3. V is TRBV7-9 and J is TRBJ1-3; TRBD1 aligns across 10 bases. Germline V gives CDR1 SEHNR, CDR2 FQNEAQ (reference sequence). Trimming took 5 bases from V and 2 from J; bases not matched to a gene: 3. The CDR3 loop spans 15 amino acids. The CDR3 DNA reads TGTGCCAGCAGCCGACAGGGGGCGGCTGGAAACACCATATATTTT. It codes for CASSRQGAAGNTIYF. The variable domain in full, completed from reference TRBV7-9 and TRBJ1-3, reads DTGVSQNPRHKITKRGQNVTFRCDPISEHNRLYWYRQTLGQGPEFLTYFQNEAQLEKSRLLSDRFSAERPKGSFSTLEIQRTEQGDSAMYLCASSRQGAAGNTIYFGEGSWLTVV.